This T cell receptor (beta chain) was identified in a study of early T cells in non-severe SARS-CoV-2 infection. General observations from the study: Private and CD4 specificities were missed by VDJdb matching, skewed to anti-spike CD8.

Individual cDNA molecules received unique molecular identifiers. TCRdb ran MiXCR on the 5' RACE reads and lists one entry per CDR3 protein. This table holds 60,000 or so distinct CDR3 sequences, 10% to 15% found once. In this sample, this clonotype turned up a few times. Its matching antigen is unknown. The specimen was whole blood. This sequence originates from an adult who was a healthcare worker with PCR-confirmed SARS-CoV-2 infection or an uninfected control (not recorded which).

The CDR3 loop is CASSLGTGPSYNEQFF. The CDR3 DNA reads as TGTGCCAGCAGTTTGGGGACAGGGCCCTCCTACAATGAGCAGTTCTTC. This chain links TRBV27 with TRBJ2-1; 9 bases match TRBD1. With 3 bases clipped from V and 0 bases from J, the junction kept 3 bases outside the gene matches. Germline loops: CDR1 MNHEY, CDR2 SMNVEV (reference sequence). The CDR3 extends over 16 amino acids.